This T cell receptor (beta chain) came from a study of shared clonotypes between healthy human individuals. Study-level points and caveats: Across subsets, estimated richness was generally greater for naive than for memory populations. Having only a few donors restricted how much genetic and exposure-history diversity was captured.

Germline V gene lookup returns CDR1 GTSNPN and CDR2 SVGIG (reference sequence). The CDR3 runs to 12 residues. Trimming left V 4 bases short and J 4 bases short, with 10 bases between. The sorted-subset replicate PCRs were given 150 to 200 ng DNA, which is tens of thousands of T cell genomes. Clones were sequenced by immunoSEQ multiplex PCR, and TCRdb holds only the in-frame ones, with some missing. The sample comprises 150,000 to 200,000 clones, 66% of which are singletons, and under 11% rests with the top ten. In the CD4+ fraction, cells were divided into CD45RA+ naive and CD45RA-negative memory subsets. With respect to this clone: Its matching antigen is unknown.

The chain couples TRBV30 to TRBJ1-1; maybe TRBD1 (5 bases). Sequenced input: memory CD4+ T cells sorted from blood. As to subset: CD45RA-negative fraction. This TCR was sampled from a man in his thirties or forties in good health. The CDR3 here is CAWIGARTEAFF. The CDR3 region has the DNA TGTGCCTGGATTGGGGCACGCACTGAAGCTTTCTTT. The full variable domain, completed using reference TRBV30 and TRBJ1-1, is SQTIHQWPATLVQPVGSPLSLECTVEGTSNPNLYWYRQAAGRGLQLLFYSVGIGQISSEVPQNLSASRPQDRQFILSSKKLLLSDSGFYLCAWIGARTEAFFGQGTRLTVV.